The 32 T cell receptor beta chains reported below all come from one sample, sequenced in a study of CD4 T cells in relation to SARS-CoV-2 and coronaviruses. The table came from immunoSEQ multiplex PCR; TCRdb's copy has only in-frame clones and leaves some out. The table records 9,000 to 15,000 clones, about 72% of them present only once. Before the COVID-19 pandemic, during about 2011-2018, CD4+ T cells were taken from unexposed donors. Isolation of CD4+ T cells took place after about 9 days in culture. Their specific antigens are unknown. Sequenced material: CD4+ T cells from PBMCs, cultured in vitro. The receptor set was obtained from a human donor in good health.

The DNA of the CDR3 is TGTGCCAGCAGTCTGGGGGTTGGGCAGTACTTC. Translating it yields CASSLGVGQYF. The chain carries TRBV12-3 or TRBV12-4 and TRBJ2-7, with D tentatively TRBD1 or TRBD2 (5 bases each). Trimming stripped 5 bases from V and 9 bases from J, with 11 bases between. This CDR3 is 11 amino acids long.

CDR3 region: CASSPRAAGGPRFNEQFF. DNA for the CDR3: TGTGCCAGCAGCCCCCGGGCAGCGGGAGGGCCGAGGTTCAATGAGCAGTTCTTC. The chain uses TRBV7-9 and TRBJ2-1, with 10 bases aligning to TRBD2. The CDR3 has 18 amino acids. Per the germline V gene, CDR1 is SEHNR and CDR2 is FQNEAQ (reference sequence). The trim removed 5 bases at V and 6 bases at J, leaving 16 bases unmatched. Full variable domain (rest looked up from reference TRBV7-9 and TRBJ2-1): DTGVSQNPRHKITKRGQNVTFRCDPISEHNRLYWYRQTLGQGPEFLTYFQNEAQLEKSRLLSDRFSAERPKGSFSTLEIQRTEQGDSAMYLCASSPRAAGGPRFNEQFFGPGTRLTVL.

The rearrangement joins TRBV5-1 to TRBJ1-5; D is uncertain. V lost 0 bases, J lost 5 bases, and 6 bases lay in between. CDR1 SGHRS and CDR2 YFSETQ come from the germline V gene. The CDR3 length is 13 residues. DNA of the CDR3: TGCGCCAGCAGCTTGGGACGGGATCAGCCCCAGCATTTT. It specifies CASSLGRDQPQHF.

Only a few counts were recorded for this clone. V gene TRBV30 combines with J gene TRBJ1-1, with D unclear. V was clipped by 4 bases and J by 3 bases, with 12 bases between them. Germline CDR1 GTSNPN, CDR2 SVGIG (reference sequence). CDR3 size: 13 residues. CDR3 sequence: CAWTSRRDTEAFF. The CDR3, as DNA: TGTGCCTGGACTTCACGCCGTGACACTGAAGCTTTCTTT.

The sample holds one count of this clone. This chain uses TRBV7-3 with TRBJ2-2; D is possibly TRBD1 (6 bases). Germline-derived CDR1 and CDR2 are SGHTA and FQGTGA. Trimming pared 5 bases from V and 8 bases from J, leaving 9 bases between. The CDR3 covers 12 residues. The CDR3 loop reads CASSPGQGELFF. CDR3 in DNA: TGTGCCAGCAGCCCTGGACAGGGGGAGCTGTTTTTT.

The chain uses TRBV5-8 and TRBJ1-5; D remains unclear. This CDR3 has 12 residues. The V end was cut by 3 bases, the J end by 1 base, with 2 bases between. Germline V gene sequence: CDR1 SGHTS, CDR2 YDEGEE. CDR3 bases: TGTGCCAGCAGCTACAGCAATCAGCCCCAGCATTTT. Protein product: CASSYSNQPQHF.

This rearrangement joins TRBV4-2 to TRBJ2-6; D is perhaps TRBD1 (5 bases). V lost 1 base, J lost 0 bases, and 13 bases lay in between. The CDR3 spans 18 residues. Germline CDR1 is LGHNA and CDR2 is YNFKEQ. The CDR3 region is CASSQGGRLSSGANVLTF. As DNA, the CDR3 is TGTGCCAGCAGCCAAGGGGGCCGCTTGAGCTCTGGGGCCAACGTCCTGACTTTC.

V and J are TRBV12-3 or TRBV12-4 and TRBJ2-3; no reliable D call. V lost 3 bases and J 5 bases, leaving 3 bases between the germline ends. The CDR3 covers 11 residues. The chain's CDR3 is CASSLRDTQYF. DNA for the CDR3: TGTGCCAGCAGTTTGCGAGATACGCAGTATTTT.

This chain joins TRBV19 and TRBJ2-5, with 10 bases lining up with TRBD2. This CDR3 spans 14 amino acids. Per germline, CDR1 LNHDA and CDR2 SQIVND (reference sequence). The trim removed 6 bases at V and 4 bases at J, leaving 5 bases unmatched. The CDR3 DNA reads TGTGCCAGTAGATCTAGCGGGGGCCGAGAGACCCAGTACTTC. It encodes CASRSSGGRETQYF.

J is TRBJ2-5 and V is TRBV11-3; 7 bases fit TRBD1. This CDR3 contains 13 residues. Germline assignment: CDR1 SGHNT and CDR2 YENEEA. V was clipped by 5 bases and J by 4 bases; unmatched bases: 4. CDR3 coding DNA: TGTGCCAGCAGCCGCGACAGGGCAGAGACCCAGTACTTC. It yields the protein CASSRDRAETQYF.

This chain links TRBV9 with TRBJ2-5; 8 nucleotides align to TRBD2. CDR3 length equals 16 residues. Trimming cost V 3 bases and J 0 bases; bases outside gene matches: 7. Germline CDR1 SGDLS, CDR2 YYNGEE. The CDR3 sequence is CASSGSGGGYQETQYF. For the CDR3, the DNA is TGTGCCAGCAGCGGCAGCGGGGGAGGCTACCAAGAGACCCAGTACTTC.

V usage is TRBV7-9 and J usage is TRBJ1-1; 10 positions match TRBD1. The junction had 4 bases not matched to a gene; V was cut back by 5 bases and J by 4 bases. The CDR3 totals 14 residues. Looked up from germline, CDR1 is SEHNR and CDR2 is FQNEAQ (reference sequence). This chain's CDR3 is CASSARTGGTEAFF. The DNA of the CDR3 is TGTGCCAGCAGCGCGCGGACAGGGGGCACTGAAGCTTTCTTT.

The CDR3 sequence is CASSIAAGQIGEQYF. CDR3 bases: TGTGCCAGTAGTATAGCCGCAGGCCAGATTGGCGAGCAGTACTTC. The chain combines TRBV19 with TRBJ2-7; D is unresolved. The CDR3 has 15 residues. V lost 1 base to trimming and J lost 6 bases, with 16 bases between them. Germline CDR1 reads LNHDA; CDR2 reads SQIVND (reference sequence). Full variable domain (missing parts from reference TRBV19 and TRBJ2-7): DGGITQSPKYLFRKEGQNVTLSCEQNLNHDAMYWYRQDPGQGLRLIYYSQIVNDFQKGDIAEGYSVSREKKESFPLTVTSAQKNPTAFYLCASSIAAGQIGEQYFGPGTRLTVT.

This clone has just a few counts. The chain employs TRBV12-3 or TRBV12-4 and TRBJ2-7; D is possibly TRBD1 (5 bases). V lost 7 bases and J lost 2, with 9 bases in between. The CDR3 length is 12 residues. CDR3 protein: CASNQGTYEQYF. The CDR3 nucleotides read TGTGCCAGCAACCAGGGAACCTACGAGCAGTACTTC.

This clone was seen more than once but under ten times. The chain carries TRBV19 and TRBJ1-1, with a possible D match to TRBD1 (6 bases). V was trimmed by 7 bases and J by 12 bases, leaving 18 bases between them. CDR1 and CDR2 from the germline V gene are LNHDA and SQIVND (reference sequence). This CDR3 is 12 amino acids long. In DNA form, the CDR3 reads TGTGCCAGTACCCCTTGGGGGGGCTTTCCTTTCTTT. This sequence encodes CASTPWGGFPFF.

CDR3 protein: CSVDYRVNTEAFF. The CDR3 region has the DNA TGCAGCGTGGATTACAGGGTGAACACTGAAGCTTTCTTT. The chain combines TRBV29-1 with TRBJ1-1, with a tentative D call TRBD1 (6 bases). There are 13 residues in the CDR3. Germline V lookup: CDR1 SQVTM, CDR2 ANQGSEA. Trimming removed 6 bases from V and 0 bases from J, with 11 bases in between.

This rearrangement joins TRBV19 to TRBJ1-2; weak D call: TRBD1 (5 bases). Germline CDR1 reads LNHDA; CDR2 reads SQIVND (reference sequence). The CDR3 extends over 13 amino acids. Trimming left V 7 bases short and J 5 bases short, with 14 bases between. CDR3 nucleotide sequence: TGTGCCAGTACCACCGGGACCAATTATGGCTACACCTTC. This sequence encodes CASTTGTNYGYTF.

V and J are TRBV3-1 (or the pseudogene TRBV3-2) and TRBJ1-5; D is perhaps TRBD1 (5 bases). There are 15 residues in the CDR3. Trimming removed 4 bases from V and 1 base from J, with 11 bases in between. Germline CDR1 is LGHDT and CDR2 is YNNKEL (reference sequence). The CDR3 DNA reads TGTGCCAGCAGCCCTAGGGACGGGAGCAATCAGCCCCAGCATTTT. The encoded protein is CASSPRDGSNQPQHF.

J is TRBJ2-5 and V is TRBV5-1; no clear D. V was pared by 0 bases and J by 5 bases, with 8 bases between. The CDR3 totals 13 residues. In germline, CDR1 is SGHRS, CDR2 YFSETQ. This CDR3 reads CASSLEPSETQYF. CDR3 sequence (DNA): TGCGCCAGCAGCTTGGAGCCGTCTGAGACCCAGTACTTC.

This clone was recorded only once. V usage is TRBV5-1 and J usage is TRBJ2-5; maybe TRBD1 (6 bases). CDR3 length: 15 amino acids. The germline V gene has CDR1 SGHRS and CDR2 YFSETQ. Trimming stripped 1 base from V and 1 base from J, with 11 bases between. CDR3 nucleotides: TGCGCCAGCAGCTTGATTGAGACAGGCCAAGAGACCCAGTACTTC. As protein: CASSLIETGQETQYF.

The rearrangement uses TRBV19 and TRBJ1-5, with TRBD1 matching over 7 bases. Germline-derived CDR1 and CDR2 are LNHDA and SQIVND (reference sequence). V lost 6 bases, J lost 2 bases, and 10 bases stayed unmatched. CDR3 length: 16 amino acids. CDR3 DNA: TGTGCCAGTAGCCCACGCACAGGGGTCGGCAATCAGCCCCAGCATTTT. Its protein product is CASSPRTGVGNQPQHF.

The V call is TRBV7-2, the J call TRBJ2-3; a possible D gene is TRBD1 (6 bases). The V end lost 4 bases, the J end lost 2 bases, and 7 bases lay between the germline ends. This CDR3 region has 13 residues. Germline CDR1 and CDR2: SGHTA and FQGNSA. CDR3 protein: CASSWTVTDTQYF. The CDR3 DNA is TGTGCCAGCAGCTGGACAGTCACAGATACGCAGTATTTT.

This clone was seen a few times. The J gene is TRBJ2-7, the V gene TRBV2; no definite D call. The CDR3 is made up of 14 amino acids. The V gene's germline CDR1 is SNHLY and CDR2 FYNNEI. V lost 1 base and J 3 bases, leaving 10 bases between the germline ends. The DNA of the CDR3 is TGTGCCAGCAGTGAAGAGACTGCGAACTACGAGCAGTACTTC. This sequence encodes CASSEETANYEQYF. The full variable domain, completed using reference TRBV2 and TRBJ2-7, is EPEVTQTPSHQVTQMGQEVILRCVPISNHLYFYWYRQILGQKVEFLVSFYNNEISEKSEIFDDQFSVERPDGSNFTLKIRSTKLEDSAMYFCASSEETANYEQYFGPGTRLTVT.

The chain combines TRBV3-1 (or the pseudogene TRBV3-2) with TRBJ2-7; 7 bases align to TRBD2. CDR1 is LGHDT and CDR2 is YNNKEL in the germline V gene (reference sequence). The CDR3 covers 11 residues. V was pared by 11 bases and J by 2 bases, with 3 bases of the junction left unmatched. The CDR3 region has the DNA TGTGCCGGGGGACTAACCTACGAGCAGTACTTC. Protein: CAGGLTYEQYF.

CDR3 amino acids: CASSFLMGSVADTQYF. As DNA, the CDR3 is TGTGCCAGCAGCTTCCTCATGGGTAGCGTAGCAGATACGCAGTATTTT. This chain connects TRBV13 to TRBJ2-3, with D perhaps TRBD2 (5 bases). Germline CDR1 PRHDT, CDR2 FYEKMQ (reference sequence). There are 16 residues in the CDR3. V was pared by 3 bases and J by 4 bases, with 17 bases between.

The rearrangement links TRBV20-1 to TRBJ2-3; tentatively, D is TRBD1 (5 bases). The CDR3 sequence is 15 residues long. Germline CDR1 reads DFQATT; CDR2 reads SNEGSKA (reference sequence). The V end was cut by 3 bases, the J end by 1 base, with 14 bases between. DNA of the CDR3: TGCAGTGCTAGTCTCTGGACAAGGGGCACAGATACGCAGTATTTT. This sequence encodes CSASLWTRGTDTQYF.

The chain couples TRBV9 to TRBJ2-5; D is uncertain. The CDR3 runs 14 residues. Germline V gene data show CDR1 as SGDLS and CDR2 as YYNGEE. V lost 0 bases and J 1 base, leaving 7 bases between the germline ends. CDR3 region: CASSVGSIQETQYF. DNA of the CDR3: TGTGCCAGCAGCGTAGGTTCTATCCAAGAGACCCAGTACTTC. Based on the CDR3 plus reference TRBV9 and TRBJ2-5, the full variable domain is DSGVTQTPKHLITATGQRVTLRCSPRSGDLSVYWYQQSLDQGLQFLIQYYNGEERAKGNILERFSAQQFPDLHSELNLSSLELGDSALYFCASSVGSIQETQYFGPGTRLLVL.

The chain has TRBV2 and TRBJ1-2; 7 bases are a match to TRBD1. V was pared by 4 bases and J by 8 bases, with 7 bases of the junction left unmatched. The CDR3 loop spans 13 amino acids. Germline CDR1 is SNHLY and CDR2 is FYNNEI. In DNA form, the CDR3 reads TGTGCCAGCAGTGTGACAGGGTATCAGGGCTACACCTTC. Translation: CASSVTGYQGYTF. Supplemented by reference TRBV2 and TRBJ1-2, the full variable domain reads EPEVTQTPSHQVTQMGQEVILRCVPISNHLYFYWYRQILGQKVEFLVSFYNNEISEKSEIFDDQFSVERPDGSNFTLKIRSTKLEDSAMYFCASSVTGYQGYTFGSGTRLTVV.

CDR3 bases: TGTGCCAGCAGCTTACTCACAGGGGAGGTCGGGGAGCTGTTTTTT. Protein: CASSLLTGEVGELFF. This chain connects TRBV7-2 to TRBJ2-2; possible D gene TRBD1, 7 bases. This CDR3 is 15 amino acids long. Trimming left V 2 bases short and J 7 bases short, with 14 bases between. Germline CDR1 SGHTA, CDR2 FQGNSA.

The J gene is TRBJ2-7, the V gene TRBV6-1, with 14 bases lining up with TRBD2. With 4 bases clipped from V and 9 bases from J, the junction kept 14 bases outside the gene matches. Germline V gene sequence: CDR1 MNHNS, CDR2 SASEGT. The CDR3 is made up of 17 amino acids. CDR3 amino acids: CASSAPAGLAGGVRQYF. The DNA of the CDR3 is TGTGCCAGCAGTGCCCCGGCCGGACTAGCGGGAGGAGTTCGGCAGTACTTC.

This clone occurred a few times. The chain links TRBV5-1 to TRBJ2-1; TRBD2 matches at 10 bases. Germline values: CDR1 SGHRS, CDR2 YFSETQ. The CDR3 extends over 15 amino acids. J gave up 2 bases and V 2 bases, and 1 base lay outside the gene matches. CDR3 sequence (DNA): TGCGCCAGCAGCTTAGCGGGAGGGACCTACAATGAGCAGTTCTTC. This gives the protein CASSLAGGTYNEQFF.

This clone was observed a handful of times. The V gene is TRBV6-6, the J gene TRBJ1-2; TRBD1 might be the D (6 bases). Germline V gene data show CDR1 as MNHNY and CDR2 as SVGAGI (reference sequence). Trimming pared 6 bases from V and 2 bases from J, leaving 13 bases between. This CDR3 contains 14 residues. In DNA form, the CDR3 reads TGTGCCAGCAGGAACAGGGAGACAAACTATGGCTACACCTTC. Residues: CASRNRETNYGYTF.